Each of the 30 T cell receptor beta chains below was sequenced from the same sample in a study of T cell responses to AZD1222 COVID-19 vaccine. Generated by immunoSEQ multiplex PCR, the TCRdb table keeps only in-frame clones and is missing some. The sample lists around 50,000 clones, about 90% occurring once. Sequences were derived from peripheral blood, sampled on day 0 of AZD1222 vaccination. All receptors derive from an adult in good health.

This chain uses TRBV29-1 with TRBJ1-1; D remains unclear. Germline-derived CDR1 and CDR2 are SQVTM and ANQGSEA. The germline V and J ends were trimmed by 6 bases and 4 bases, with 18 bases remaining between them. The CDR3 runs to 14 residues. The DNA for the CDR3 is TGCAGCGTAACCCCTGGACGGCCTGTCACTGAAGCTTTCTTT. It yields the protein CSVTPGRPVTEAFF.

J is TRBJ1-2 and V is TRBV4-1; TRBD1 matches at 8 bases. The CDR3 sequence is 17 residues long. The trim removed 1 base at V and 8 bases at J, leaving 15 bases unmatched. CDR1 and CDR2 (germline): MGHRA, YSYEKL. The CDR3 spells CASSQAYGQGARLGYTF. DNA for the CDR3: TGCGCCAGCAGCCAAGCATATGGGCAGGGGGCGCGTTTAGGCTACACCTTC.

The rearrangement uses TRBV28 and TRBJ1-6, with TRBD1 matching 7 bases. The CDR3 has 13 residues. Per germline, CDR1 MDHEN and CDR2 SYDVKM. The junction had 10 bases not matched to a gene; V was cut back by 5 bases and J by 15 bases. The CDR3 nucleotides read TGTGCCAGCAGTGGAGAGGGACAGTGGGTCCTCCACTTT. It encodes CASSGEGQWVLHF.

The genes are TRBV3-1 (or the pseudogene TRBV3-2) and TRBJ2-5; 10 bases map to TRBD2. Germline CDR1 LGHDT, CDR2 YNNKEL (reference sequence). This CDR3 contains 15 residues. Losses at the gene ends were 8 bases for V and 5 bases for J; bases not matched to a gene: 11. CDR3: CASARSGTSEETQYF. The CDR3 DNA is TGTGCCAGCGCCCGCTCCGGGACTAGCGAGGAGACCCAGTACTTC.

This sequence joins TRBV27 and TRBJ1-1; possibly TRBD1 for D (6 bases). Germline CDR1 reads MNHEY; CDR2 reads SMNVEV (reference sequence). This CDR3 comprises 15 residues. V gave up 5 bases and J gave up 0 bases, with 13 bases separating them. The CDR3 sequence is CASSAGVLMNTEAFF. The CDR3 DNA is TGTGCCAGCAGTGCAGGGGTACTTATGAACACTGAAGCTTTCTTT.

The chain combines TRBV2 with TRBJ2-1, with 13 bases matching TRBD2. This CDR3 region has 16 residues. Per germline, CDR1 SNHLY and CDR2 FYNNEI. The trim removed 6 bases at V and 0 bases at J, leaving 2 bases unmatched. This chain's CDR3 is CASSGTSGNSYNEQFF. In DNA form, the CDR3 reads TGTGCCAGCAGCGGGACTAGCGGGAACTCCTACAATGAGCAGTTCTTC.

The V call is TRBV19, the J call TRBJ1-1; D might be TRBD1 (6 bases). CDR3 length: 17 residues. Per the germline V gene, CDR1 is LNHDA and CDR2 is SQIVND (reference sequence). V lost 6 bases and J lost 0, with 20 bases in between. CDR3 DNA sequence: TGTGCCAGTAGGGAACGGGCAGGGGTTCCTTTGAACACTGAAGCTTTCTTT. Translation: CASRERAGVPLNTEAFF.

The chain is built from TRBV24-1 and TRBJ2-7; no clear D gene. Trimming left V 6 bases short and J 4 bases short, with 9 bases between. Germline assignment: CDR1 KGHDR and CDR2 SFDVKD. The CDR3 is 12 amino acids. The chain's CDR3 is CATSPQGYEQYF. The CDR3 DNA reads TGTGCCACCAGTCCTCAAGGGTACGAGCAGTACTTC.

This chain connects TRBV28 to TRBJ1-6, with D unresolved. The CDR3 totals 12 residues. Germline assignment: CDR1 MDHEN and CDR2 SYDVKM. The CDR3 DNA is TGTGGGGCACAACGTATAAATTCACCCCTCCACTTT. It specifies CGAQRINSPLHF.

The chain carries TRBV27 and TRBJ1-1, with D perhaps matching TRBD1 (6 bases). CDR1 MNHEY and CDR2 SMNVEV come from the germline V gene (reference sequence). The CDR3 totals 15 residues. Trimming took 7 bases from V and 1 from J, leaving 16 bases between them. This chain's CDR3 is CASTGPGQTNTEAFF. The CDR3 DNA is TGTGCCAGCACCGGTCCAGGACAGACGAACACTGAAGCTTTCTTT.

V is TRBV2 and J is TRBJ1-2, with D unresolved. The CDR3 spans 13 residues. Trimming shortened V by 6 bases and J by 0 bases, and 8 bases separated the two germline ends. Germline-derived CDR1 and CDR2 are SNHLY and FYNNEI. The CDR3 nucleotides read TGTGCCAGCAGCCGAGGGTCTAACTATGGCTACACCTTC. It encodes CASSRGSNYGYTF.

The chain is built from TRBV3-1 (or the pseudogene TRBV3-2) and TRBJ2-7; D is uncertain. V was shortened by 8 bases and J by 3 bases, with 8 bases between the two germline ends. The CDR3 is 11 amino acids. The germline gives CDR1 LGHDT, CDR2 YNNKEL (reference sequence). The CDR3 sequence is CASSKSYEQYF. In nucleotides, the CDR3 is TGTGCCAGCTCAAAGAGCTACGAGCAGTACTTC.

The chain has TRBV5-1 and TRBJ1-5; 9 positions agree with TRBD1. CDR3 length: 14 amino acids. Germline V lookup: CDR1 SGHRS, CDR2 YFSETQ. V was pared by 4 bases and J by 7 bases, with 6 bases of the junction left unmatched. The chain's CDR3 is CASSPGTGLQPQHF. The CDR3 DNA is TGCGCCAGCAGCCCCGGGACAGGGTTACAGCCCCAGCATTTT.

This clone showed up just a few times. The genes are TRBV25-1 and TRBJ1-2, with D possibly being TRBD1 (5 bases). Between the trimmed V and J ends, which lost 1 base and 3 bases, there was a span of 12 bases. Germline V lookup: CDR1 MGHDK, CDR2 SYGVNS. The CDR3 totals 15 residues. The CDR3 sequence is CASSEWGRADYGYTF. CDR3 nucleotides: TGTGCCAGCAGTGAATGGGGCAGGGCGGACTATGGCTACACCTTC.

The genes are TRBV18 and TRBJ1-5; 9 positions match TRBD1. The CDR3 extends over 18 amino acids. V was pared by 3 bases and J by 0 bases, with 9 bases of the junction left unmatched. Per the germline V gene, CDR1 is KGHSH and CDR2 is LQKENI. CDR3 bases: TGTGCCAGCTCACCTCCGGGACAGGGCCCATATAGCAATCAGCCCCAGCATTTT. Translating gives CASSPPGQGPYSNQPQHF.

The V call is TRBV2, the J call TRBJ1-2; 8 bases align to TRBD1. The CDR3 runs to 16 residues. The germline gives CDR1 SNHLY, CDR2 FYNNEI. The V gene end was trimmed by 0 bases and the J gene end by 7 bases; junction bases not matched to a gene: 10. CDR3 nucleotides: TGTGCCAGCAGTGAAGCGCTTCGGGACAGGTCCACTGGCTACACCTTC. Protein: CASSEALRDRSTGYTF.

V gene TRBV5-5 combines with J gene TRBJ2-7; D is uncertain. V dropped 4 bases and J dropped 6 bases, with 17 bases sitting between them. The germline gives CDR1 SGHKS, CDR2 YYEKEE (reference sequence). The length of the CDR3 is 14 residues. CDR3 coding DNA: TGTGCCAGCAGCCCTCCAGGCTCGCCTATCGAGCAGTACTTC. Its protein product is CASSPPGSPIEQYF.

The chain employs TRBV30 and TRBJ2-1; D remains unclear. CDR1 and CDR2 (germline): GTSNPN, SVGIG (reference sequence). Trimming shortened V by 1 base and J by 12 bases, and 10 bases separated the two germline ends. This CDR3 is built from 11 residues. The CDR3 protein is CAWSEDRGQFF. In DNA, the CDR3 is TGTGCCTGGAGTGAGGACCGAGGGCAGTTCTTC.

The chain employs TRBV28 and TRBJ1-2; D possibly corresponds to TRBD1 (5 bases). CDR1 MDHEN and CDR2 SYDVKM come from the germline V gene. The CDR3 loop spans 15 amino acids. V lost 5 bases and J lost 4, with 17 bases in between. The CDR3 loop is CASSRAGLGTYGYTF. CDR3 sequence (DNA): TGTGCCAGCAGTAGAGCCGGTCTAGGGACCTATGGCTACACCTTC.

In its sample, this clone was seen once. The chain couples TRBV29-1 to TRBJ1-1; TRBD1 might be the D (6 bases). There are 14 residues in the CDR3. The germline V gene encodes CDR1 SQVTM and CDR2 ANQGSEA. V lost 4 bases and J 1 base, leaving 13 bases between the germline ends. CDR3 amino acids: CSVGGPTTNTEAFF. CDR3 bases: TGCAGCGTTGGGGGGCCCACTACGAACACTGAAGCTTTCTTT.

The rearrangement links TRBV11-3 to TRBJ1-1, with no clear D. V lost 5 bases, J lost 2 bases, and 9 bases lay in between. The CDR3 has 13 amino acids. Germline CDR1 reads SGHNT; CDR2 reads YENEEA. CDR3 region: CASSKGPNTEAFF. CDR3 bases: TGTGCCAGCAGCAAAGGGCCCAACACTGAAGCTTTCTTT.

V is TRBV27 and J is TRBJ2-3; D may be TRBD1 or TRBD2 (5 bases each). CDR1 is MNHEY and CDR2 is SMNVEV in the germline V gene (reference sequence). With 1 base removed from V and 2 bases from J, the gap between germline ends came to 10 bases. CDR3 size: 15 residues. The CDR3 nucleotides are TGTGCCAGCAGTTTATGGGGGTACAACACAGATACGCAGTATTTT. Protein product: CASSLWGYNTDTQYF.

This rearrangement joins TRBV30 to TRBJ2-7, with 8 bases that match TRBD2. V lost 2 bases and J lost 0; bases outside the gene matches: 9. Germline V gene lookup returns CDR1 GTSNPN and CDR2 SVGIG (reference sequence). The CDR3 sequence is 16 residues long. The CDR3 region is CAWSRISGSLSYEQYF. Here the CDR3 DNA reads TGTGCCTGGAGTAGAATCAGCGGGAGCCTCTCCTACGAGCAGTACTTC.

J is TRBJ2-2 and V is TRBV5-1; D remains unclear. The CDR3 has 16 residues. Trimming took off 1 base at V and 0 bases at J, with 10 bases between the two ends. CDR1 SGHRS and CDR2 YFSETQ come from the germline V gene. The CDR3 protein is CASSLFSDSNTGELFF. DNA of the CDR3: TGCGCCAGCAGCTTGTTTAGTGATTCGAACACCGGGGAGCTGTTTTTT.

The chain uses TRBV4-3 and TRBJ2-1, with 10 bases fitting TRBD2. The CDR3 contains 17 residues. The J segment lost 7 bases and the V segment lost 0 bases, leaving 9 bases of the junction unmatched. Per the germline V gene, CDR1 is LGHNA and CDR2 is YSLEER. The CDR3 DNA reads TGCGCCAGCAGCCAAGATAGGTCGACTAGCGGGTTTAATGAGCAGTTCTTC. Its translation is CASSQDRSTSGFNEQFF.

V gene TRBV29-1 combines with J gene TRBJ1-2; 7 nucleotides line up with TRBD1. J gave up 6 bases and V 5 bases, and 9 bases lay outside the gene matches. The CDR3 extends over 13 amino acids. Germline V gives CDR1 SQVTM, CDR2 ANQGSEA. The CDR3 nucleotides read TGCAGCGTTCTGCCGGGACAGTGGAATGGCTACACCTTC. Amino acid sequence: CSVLPGQWNGYTF.

This clone showed up just once. The chain uses TRBV4-1 and TRBJ1-1, with D perhaps matching TRBD1 (5 bases). Deletions cut 5 bases from V and 0 bases from J, with 19 bases between. This CDR3 has 17 amino acids. Germline CDR1 is MGHRA and CDR2 is YSYEKL. The CDR3 region is CASSDPGLRAMNTEAFF. In nucleotides, the CDR3 is TGCGCCAGCAGCGACCCCGGTCTCAGGGCAATGAACACTGAAGCTTTCTTT.

CDR3 sequence: CASSLSGQANQETQYF. The CDR3 DNA reads as TGTGCCAGCAGTCTATCCGGACAGGCGAACCAAGAGACCCAGTACTTC. The chain employs TRBV6-6 and TRBJ2-5; TRBD1 agrees at 7 bases. CDR1 MNHNY and CDR2 SVGAGI come from the germline V gene (reference sequence). J was trimmed by 0 bases and V by 5 bases; bases with no gene match: 9. This CDR3 has 16 residues.

The sample holds a few counts of this clone. V is TRBV5-1 and J is TRBJ2-7; 7 bases match TRBD2. The CDR3 consists of 16 residues. Germline assignment: CDR1 SGHRS and CDR2 YFSETQ. V lost 4 bases to trimming and J lost 0 bases; unmatched junction nucleotides: 10. CDR3 in DNA: TGCGCCAGCAGCAGAGTGGGGGGGATAAGCTCCTACGAGCAGTACTTC. It yields the protein CASSRVGGISSYEQYF.

The chain employs TRBV19 and TRBJ2-1; D remains ambiguous. Germline V lookup: CDR1 LNHDA, CDR2 SQIVND (reference sequence). The CDR3 loop spans 16 amino acids. Trimming removed 7 bases at V and 2 bases at J, with 18 bases between. CDR3 nucleotide sequence: TGTGCCAGTATCCCTCGAGGCGGCTTAACCTACAATGAGCAGTTCTTC. Encoded protein: CASIPRGGLTYNEQFF.